This T cell receptor beta chain was recovered during a study of vaccination effects on CD4 cells after COVID-19 (dated by TCRdb to between 2021 and 2024). With regard to the full study: The ViraFEST assay stimulated PBMC with viral peptide pools and then used TCR sequencing to identify antigen-specific CD4+ T cell clonotypes by expansion. Across the study, the median time from the second dose to post-vaccine sampling was 72 days (range 14 to 241). Each well held 1.5 million to 2 million PBMC cultured in IMDM containing roughly 5% human AB serum, roughly 9.6 IU/ml IL-2 and gentamicin, along with approximately 10 ug/ml peptides. SARS-CoV-2 spike-specific CD4+ TCR repertoires from before and after mRNA vaccination were compared in COVID-19 convalescent patients and in infection-naive vaccine recipients. Altogether, roughly 10 COVID-19 convalescent patients and a few SARS-CoV-2-naive healthy vaccine recipients made up the full study. The Oncomine TCR Beta short-read assay on an Illumina iSeq 100 was used to sequence cultures from other donors in the study. Results the study describes overall, beyond this receptor: The study was limited by a small number of convalescent patients, and early post-infection timepoints were lacking. At late post-vaccination timepoints, both infection-induced and vaccine-induced clones showed marked clonal contraction, consistent with waning T cell responses. In healthy vaccine recipients, vaccine-induced clones were almost all SARS-CoV-2 mono-reactive, with only 1 of 255 being cross-reactive with common cold coronaviruses.

On this clone: Its specific antigen is unknown. Base qualities are not provided; no much larger clone lies one nucleotide away.

After around eleven days of culture, CD4+ T cells were isolated with the EasySep CD4+ T cell isolation kit. Participants received two doses of either the BNT162b2 or the mRNA-1273 mRNA SARS-CoV-2 vaccine. None of the healthy vaccine recipients had a prior SARS-CoV-2 infection, which was confirmed by nucleocapsid antibody tests that came back negative both before and after vaccination. Half of the culture medium was replaced with fresh IL-2-containing medium on days 3 and 7. Unless otherwise noted, each peptide stimulation condition was cultured in triplicate wells. PBMC were separated from whole blood using Ficoll-Paque Plus gradient centrifugation and were then either cryopreserved at -140C or used fresh. The QIAamp micro DNA kit was used to extract genomic DNA from the cultured CD4+ T cells. V loses 8 bases of germline sequence and J loses 4 bases, and the interval between the two ends is 20 bases. Taken from the germline V gene, the CDR1 and CDR2 loops are MNHEY and SVGAGI. Measured from the cysteine to the phenylalanine, the CDR3 is 15 residues long. Only CDR3 DNA remains: 45 bases, in frame from the first base.

Preparation of the library involved the immunoSEQ multiplex PCR assay. DNA from the CD4+ T cells that had been cultured and isolated underwent TCR beta CDR3 sequencing. In the source study's methods: Non-productive TCR sequences were discarded, and reads were trimmed to the CDR3 region, with only CDR3s of 7 or more amino acids retained. The MANAFEST web app was used to pick out antigen-specific clonotypes by comparing their expansion in peptide wells with that in reference cultures. Positive clones required FDR<0.05 expansion versus reference and all other wells, odds ratio above 5, and frequency above 0.1% in two replicate wells. Clonotypes significantly expanded in SARS-CoV-2 spike wells and in at least one common cold coronavirus spike condition were defined as cross-reactive. CDR3 similarity was assessed by Levenshtein distance using the stringdist R package, and unrooted trees were constructed with ape in R 3.6.1. TCRdb took over this immuneACCESS table, retaining in-frame rearrangements with V and J assigned. Such tables are incomplete; in checked studies, under half of the missing clones stem from an unresolved V gene, and the remainder is unexplained. V, J and clone size are taken as reported in that table, and D and trimming were inferred from the DNA itself. Across this sample there are about 40,000 clones, with about 70% seen only once. The ten largest make up approximately 8% of the sample.

This material consisted of CD4+ T cells from PBMCs cultured without peptide, taken after COVID-19 vaccination. The source is a human donor who received a COVID-19 vaccine. This chain is built from TRBV6-5 and TRBJ1-2; possibly the D gene is TRBD1, per 6 matching bases. The DNA reads TGTGCCAGCGCCCTTACCCAGACAGGCCTCTATGGCTACACCTTC. Protein translation: CASALTQTGLYGYTF.